This T cell receptor (beta chain) is from a study of CD8+CD57+ T cells in acquired aplastic anemia. Study in general: The mean DNA yield obtained from sorted CD4+ and CD8+ cells came to 3.2 ug. Among healthy donors, CD4+ cells averaged roughly 9.8 million reads.

Overall study results and limits: Patients and controls shared roughly 28 CD8+ CDR3 sequences, which appeared highly expressed in patients and within their immunodominant clones. Significant differences in CD8+ Simpson's diversity were not observed between patients and controls.

The template used for profiling TCR beta VDJ and CDR3 was genomic DNA. In TCRdb, the reads were re-called with MiXCR into one record per CDR3 protein. Among some 200,000 distinct CDR3 sequences listed, around 60% were seen once. For this clonotype: Its cognate antigen is unknown.

Germline V gene sequence: CDR1 LGHDT, CDR2 YNNKEL (reference sequence). V gave up 3 bases and J gave up 5 bases; unmatched junction bases: 2. The CDR3 sequence is 14 residues long. J is TRBJ1-5 and V is TRBV3-1; 9 positions match TRBD1. This receptor was taken from a human donor in good health. The sample comprised sorted CD4+, CD8+, or CD8+CD57+ T cells (not recorded which) from PBMCs. CDR3 protein: CASSQGQGDQPQHF. The CDR3, as DNA: TGTGCCAGCAGCCAGGGACAGGGAGATCAGCCCCAGCATTTT.